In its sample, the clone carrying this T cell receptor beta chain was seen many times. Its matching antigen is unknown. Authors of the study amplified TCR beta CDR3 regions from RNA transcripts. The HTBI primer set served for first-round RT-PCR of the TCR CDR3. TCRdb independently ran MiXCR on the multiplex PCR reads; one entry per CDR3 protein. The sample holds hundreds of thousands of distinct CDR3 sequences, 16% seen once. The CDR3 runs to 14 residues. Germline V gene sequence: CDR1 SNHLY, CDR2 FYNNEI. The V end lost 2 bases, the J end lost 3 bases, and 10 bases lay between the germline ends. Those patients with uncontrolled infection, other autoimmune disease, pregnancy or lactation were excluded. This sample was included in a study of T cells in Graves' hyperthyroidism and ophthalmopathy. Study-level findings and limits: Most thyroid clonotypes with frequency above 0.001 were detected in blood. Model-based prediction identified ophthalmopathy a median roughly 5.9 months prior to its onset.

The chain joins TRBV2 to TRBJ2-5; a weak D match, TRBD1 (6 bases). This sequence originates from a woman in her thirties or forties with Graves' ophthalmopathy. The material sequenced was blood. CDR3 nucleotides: TGTGCCAGCAGTGAAACAGGGTGGAAAGAGACCCAGTACTTC. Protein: CASSETGWKETQYF.